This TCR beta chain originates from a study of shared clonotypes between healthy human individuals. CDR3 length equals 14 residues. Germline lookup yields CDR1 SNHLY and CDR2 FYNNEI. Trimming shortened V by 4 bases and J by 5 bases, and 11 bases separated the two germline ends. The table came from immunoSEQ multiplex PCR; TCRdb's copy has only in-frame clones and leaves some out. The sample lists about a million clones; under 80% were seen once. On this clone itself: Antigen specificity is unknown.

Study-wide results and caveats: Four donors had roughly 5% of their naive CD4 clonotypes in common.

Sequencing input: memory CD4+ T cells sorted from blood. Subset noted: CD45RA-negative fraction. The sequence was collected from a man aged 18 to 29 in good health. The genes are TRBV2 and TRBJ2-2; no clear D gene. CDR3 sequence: CASSVYSPTGELFF. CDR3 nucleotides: TGTGCCAGCAGTGTTTATTCCCCGACCGGGGAGCTGTTTTTT.